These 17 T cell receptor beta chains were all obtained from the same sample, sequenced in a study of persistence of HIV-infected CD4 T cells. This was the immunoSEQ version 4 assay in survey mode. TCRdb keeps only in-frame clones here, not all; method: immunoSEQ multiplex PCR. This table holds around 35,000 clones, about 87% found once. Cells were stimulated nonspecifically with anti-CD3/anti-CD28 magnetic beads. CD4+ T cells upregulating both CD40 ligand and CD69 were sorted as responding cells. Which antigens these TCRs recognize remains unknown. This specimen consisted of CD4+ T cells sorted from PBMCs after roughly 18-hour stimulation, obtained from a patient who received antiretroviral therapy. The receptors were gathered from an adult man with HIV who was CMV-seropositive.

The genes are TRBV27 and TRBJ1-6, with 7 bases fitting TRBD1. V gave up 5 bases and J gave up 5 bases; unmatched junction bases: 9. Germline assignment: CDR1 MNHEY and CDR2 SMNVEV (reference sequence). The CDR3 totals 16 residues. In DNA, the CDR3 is TGTGCCAGCAGTCCCACGACAGGGCGCCATAATTCACCCCTCCACTTT. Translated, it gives CASSPTTGRHNSPLHF.

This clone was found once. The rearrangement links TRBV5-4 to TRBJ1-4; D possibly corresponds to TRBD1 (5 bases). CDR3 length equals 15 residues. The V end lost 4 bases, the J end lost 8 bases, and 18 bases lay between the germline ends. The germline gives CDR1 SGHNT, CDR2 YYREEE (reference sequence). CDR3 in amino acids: CASSIGGTVEEKLFF. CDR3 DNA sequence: TGTGCCAGCAGCATTGGTGGGACGGTTGAAGAAAAACTGTTTTTT.

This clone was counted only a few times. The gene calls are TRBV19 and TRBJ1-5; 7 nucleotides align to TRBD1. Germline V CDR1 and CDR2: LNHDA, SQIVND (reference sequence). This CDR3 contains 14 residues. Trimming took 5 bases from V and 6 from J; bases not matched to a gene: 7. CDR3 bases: TGTGCCAGTAGTCACAGGGGAGAGGGTCAGCCCCAGCATTTT. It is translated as CASSHRGEGQPQHF.

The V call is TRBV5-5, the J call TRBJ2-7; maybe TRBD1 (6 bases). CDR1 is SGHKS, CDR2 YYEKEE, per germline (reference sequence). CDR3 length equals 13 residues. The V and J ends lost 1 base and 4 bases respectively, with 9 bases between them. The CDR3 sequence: CASSLTGRYEQYF. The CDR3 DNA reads TGTGCCAGCAGCTTGACAGGGCGTTACGAGCAGTACTTC.

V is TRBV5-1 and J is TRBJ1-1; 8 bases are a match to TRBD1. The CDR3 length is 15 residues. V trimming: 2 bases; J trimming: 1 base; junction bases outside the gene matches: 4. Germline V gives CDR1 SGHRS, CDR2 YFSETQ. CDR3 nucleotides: TGCGCCAGCAGCTTCCGGACAGGGAGGAACACTGAAGCTTTCTTT. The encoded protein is CASSFRTGRNTEAFF.

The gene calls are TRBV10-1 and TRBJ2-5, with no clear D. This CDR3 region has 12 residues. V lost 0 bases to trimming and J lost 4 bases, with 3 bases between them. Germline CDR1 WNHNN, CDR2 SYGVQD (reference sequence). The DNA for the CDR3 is TGCGCCAGCAGTGAGTCCGGAGAGACCCAGTACTTC. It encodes CASSESGETQYF.

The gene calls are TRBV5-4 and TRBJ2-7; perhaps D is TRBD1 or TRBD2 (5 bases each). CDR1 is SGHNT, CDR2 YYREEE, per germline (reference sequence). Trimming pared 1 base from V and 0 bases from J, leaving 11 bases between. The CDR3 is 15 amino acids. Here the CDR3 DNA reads TGTGCCAGCAGCTTGTCCCAGGGACCCTCCTACGAGCAGTACTTC. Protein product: CASSLSQGPSYEQYF.

CDR3 DNA: TGTGCCAGCAGCTTCGGCGGGTTGACCGGGGAGCTGTTTTTT. Translation: CASSFGGLTGELFF. The genes are TRBV11-3 and TRBJ2-2, with a possible D match to TRBD2 (5 bases). Trimming shortened V by 3 bases and J by 5 bases, and 10 bases separated the two germline ends. The CDR3 has 14 amino acids. Germline values: CDR1 SGHNT, CDR2 YENEEA.

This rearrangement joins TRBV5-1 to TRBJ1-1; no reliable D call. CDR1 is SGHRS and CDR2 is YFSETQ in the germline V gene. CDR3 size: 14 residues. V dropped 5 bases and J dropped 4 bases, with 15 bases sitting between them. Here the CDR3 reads CASREEGRPTEAFF. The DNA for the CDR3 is TGCGCCAGCAGAGAGGAAGGACGGCCCACTGAAGCTTTCTTT.

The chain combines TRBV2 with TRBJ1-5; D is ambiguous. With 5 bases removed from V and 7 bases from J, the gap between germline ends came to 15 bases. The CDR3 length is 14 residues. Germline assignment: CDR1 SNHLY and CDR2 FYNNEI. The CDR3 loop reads CASSPRTHPQPQHF. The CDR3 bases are TGTGCCAGCAGTCCCCGGACCCACCCCCAGCCCCAGCATTTT.

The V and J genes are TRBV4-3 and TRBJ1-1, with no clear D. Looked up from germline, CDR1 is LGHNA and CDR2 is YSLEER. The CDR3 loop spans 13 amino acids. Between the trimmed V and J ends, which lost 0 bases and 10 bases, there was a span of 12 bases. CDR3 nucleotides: TGCGCCAGCAGCCAAGAACCAGGCACGGTAGCTTTCTTT. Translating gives CASSQEPGTVAFF.

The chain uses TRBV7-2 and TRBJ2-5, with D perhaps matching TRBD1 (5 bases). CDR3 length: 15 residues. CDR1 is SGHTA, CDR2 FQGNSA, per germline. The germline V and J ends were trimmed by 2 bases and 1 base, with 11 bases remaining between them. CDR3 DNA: TGTGCCAGCAGCTTAAGGACAATTATCCAAGAGACCCAGTACTTC. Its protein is CASSLRTIIQETQYF.

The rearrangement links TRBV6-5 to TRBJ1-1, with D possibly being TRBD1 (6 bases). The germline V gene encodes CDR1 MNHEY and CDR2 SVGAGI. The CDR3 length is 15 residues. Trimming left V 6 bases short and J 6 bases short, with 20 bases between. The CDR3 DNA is TGTGCCAGCAGCCGTACCTATAATGGACAGTCTGAAGCTTTCTTT. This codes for CASSRTYNGQSEAFF.

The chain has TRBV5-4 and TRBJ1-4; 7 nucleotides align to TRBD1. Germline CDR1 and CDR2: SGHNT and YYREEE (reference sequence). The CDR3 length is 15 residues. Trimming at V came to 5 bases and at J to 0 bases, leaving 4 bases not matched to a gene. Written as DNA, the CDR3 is TGTGCCAGCAGTCAGGGGGGTACAACTAATGAAAAACTGTTTTTT. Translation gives CASSQGGTTNEKLFF.

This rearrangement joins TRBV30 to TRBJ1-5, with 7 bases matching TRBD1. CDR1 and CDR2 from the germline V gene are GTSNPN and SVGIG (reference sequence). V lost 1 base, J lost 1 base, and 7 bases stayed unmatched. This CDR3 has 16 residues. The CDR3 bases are TGTGCCTGGAGTGAGGGAGGGGGCTGGAGCAATCAGCCCCAGCATTTT. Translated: CAWSEGGGWSNQPQHF. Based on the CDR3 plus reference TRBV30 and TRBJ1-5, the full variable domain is SQTIHQWPATLVQPVGSPLSLECTVEGTSNPNLYWYRQAAGRGLQLLFYSVGIGQISSEVPQNLSASRPQDRQFILSSKKLLLSDSGFYLCAWSEGGGWSNQPQHFGDGTRLSIL.

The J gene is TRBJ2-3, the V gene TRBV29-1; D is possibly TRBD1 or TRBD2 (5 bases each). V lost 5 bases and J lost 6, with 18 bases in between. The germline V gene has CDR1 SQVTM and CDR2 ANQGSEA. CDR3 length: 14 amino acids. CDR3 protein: CSVQGRPGTDTQYF. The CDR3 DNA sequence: TGCAGCGTTCAAGGCAGGCCGGGGACGGATACGCAGTATTTT.

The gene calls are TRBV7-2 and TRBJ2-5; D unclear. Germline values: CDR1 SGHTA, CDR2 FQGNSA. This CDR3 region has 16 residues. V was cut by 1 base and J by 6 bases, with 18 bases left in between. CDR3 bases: TGTGCCAGCAGCTTAGACGGAATAGGGCAAAGAAAGACCCAGTACTTC. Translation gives CASSLDGIGQRKTQYF.